This TCR beta chain was sequenced for a study of T-cell reconstitution after alpha-beta-depleted transplantation in children. Findings and limits, study-wide: Roughly two months post-transplant, alpha-beta T cells reportedly originated from several hundred graft clones that had expanded.

Unique molecular identifiers were built into the TCRbeta library. Each CDR3 protein is one row after TCRdb ran MiXCR on the PCR reads. This table has about 220,000 distinct CDR3 sequences, more than 15% appearing once. This clonotype was found many times. The antigen remains undetermined. The V gene's germline CDR1 is ENHRY and CDR2 SYGVKD. V was clipped by 5 bases and J by 0 bases; unmatched bases: 7. The CDR3 totals 17 residues. The source is a male patient aged 2 to 9 who had a stem cell transplant for acute lymphoblastic leukemia, so the T cells may come from the graft donor. The chain recombines TRBV10-3 with TRBJ1-4; TRBD1 agrees at 9 bases. Sequences were derived from PBMCs, mostly from graft donor cells, sampled 360 days after TCRalphabeta/CD19-depleted stem cell transplant. The chain's CDR3 is CAISSGTGRATNEKLFF. The CDR3 nucleotides are TGTGCCATCAGTTCCGGGACAGGGCGTGCAACTAATGAAAAACTGTTTTTT.